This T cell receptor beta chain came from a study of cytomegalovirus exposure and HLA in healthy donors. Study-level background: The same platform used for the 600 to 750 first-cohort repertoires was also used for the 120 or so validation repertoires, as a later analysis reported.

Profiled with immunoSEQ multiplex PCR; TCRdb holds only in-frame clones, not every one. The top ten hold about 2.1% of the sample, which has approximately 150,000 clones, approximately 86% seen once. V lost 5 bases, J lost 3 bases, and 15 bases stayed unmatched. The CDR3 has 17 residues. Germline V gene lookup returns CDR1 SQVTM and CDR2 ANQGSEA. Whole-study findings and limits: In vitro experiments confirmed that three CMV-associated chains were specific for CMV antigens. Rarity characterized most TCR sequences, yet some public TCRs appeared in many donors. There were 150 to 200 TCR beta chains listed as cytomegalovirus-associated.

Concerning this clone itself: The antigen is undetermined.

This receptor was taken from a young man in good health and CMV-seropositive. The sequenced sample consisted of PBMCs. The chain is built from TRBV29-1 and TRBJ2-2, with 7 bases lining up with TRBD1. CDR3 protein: CSVQGYEGALDTGELFF. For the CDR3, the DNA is TGCAGCGTTCAGGGATATGAGGGGGCACTCGACACCGGGGAGCTGTTTTTT.